The rows below give T cell receptor beta chains drawn from one sample of a study of CD8+CD57+ T cells in acquired aplastic anemia. MiXCR was run by TCRdb on the reads, yielding one entry per CDR3 protein. This sample has about 190,000 distinct CDR3 sequences, with 50% to 55% found just once. The specimen sequenced was sorted CD4+, CD8+, or CD8+CD57+ T cells (not recorded which) from PBMCs. These receptors originate from a human donor in good health, serving as a control. The CDR3 runs from the conserved cysteine through the conserved F or W. A D gene is named only where the DNA matches it firmly. Rows may omit the clone size; those that give it use once, few, many or a size class.

J gene,D gene,clone size,V gene,CDR3 protein,CDR3 DNA
TRBJ1-2,TRBD1,many,TRBV27,CASRGQGARGYTF,TGTGCCAGCAGAGGACAGGGGGCTAGAGGCTACACCTTC
TRBJ2-2,TRBD2,few,TRBV5-4,CASSSGTSTGELFF,TGTGCCAGCAGCTCCGGGACTAGTACCGGGGAGCTGTTTTTT
TRBJ2-2,TRBD1,many,TRBV12-3/TRBV12-4,CASRLRDRVTGELFF,TGTGCCAGCAGACTCAGGGACAGGGTAACCGGGGAGCTGTTTTTT
TRBJ1-6,TRBD1,many,TRBV15,CATSREDRDNSPLHF,TGTGCCACCAGCAGAGAGGACAGGGATAATTCACCCCTCCACTTT
TRBJ1-5,NA,many,TRBV19,CASSMTGSNQPQHF,TGTGCCAGTAGTATGACCGGTAGCAATCAGCCCCAGCATTTT
TRBJ2-5,NA,NA,TRBV2,CASSLGSAGWETQYF,TGTGCCAGCAGCTTAGGGAGCGCGGGTTGGGAGACCCAGTACTTC
TRBJ1-6,TRBD1,NA,TRBV10-3,CAVSAGRTGQNSPLHF,TGTGCCGTCAGTGCCGGGAGGACGGGACAGAATTCACCCCTCCACTTT
TRBJ1-2,NA,NA,TRBV19,CASSIGGFGYGYTF,TGTGCCAGTAGTATAGGGGGTTTCGGCTATGGCTACACCTTC
TRBJ2-3,TRBD1,many,TRBV5-8,CASSFDRGTDTQYF,TGTGCCAGCAGCTTTGACAGGGGGACAGATACGCAGTATTTT
TRBJ1-4,NA,few,TRBV6-2/TRBV6-3,CASSYSSGTTNEKLFF,TGTGCCAGCAGTTACTCGTCCGGGACAACTAATGAAAAACTGTTTTTT
TRBJ2-3,TRBD2,many,TRBV19,CASSMTSGGARADTQYF,TGTGCCAGTAGTATGACTAGCGGGGGGGCAAGAGCAGATACGCAGTATTTT
TRBJ1-3,NA,NA,TRBV7-3,CASSLMTGGNTIYF,TGTGCCAGCAGCTTAATGACGGGTGGAAACACCATATATTTT
TRBJ2-1,TRBD2,many,TRBV15,CATSREWAGGSHEQFF,TGTGCCACCAGCAGAGAATGGGCGGGGGGGTCCCATGAGCAGTTCTTC
TRBJ2-7,NA,many,TRBV6-5,CASSYTPTGSSYEQYF,TGTGCCAGCAGTTACACCCCGACAGGAAGCTCCTACGAGCAGTACTTC
TRBJ2-7,NA,NA,TRBV11-3,CASSLGPGSYEQHF,TGTGCCAGCAGCTTAGGGCCGGGTTCCTACGAGCAGCACTTC
TRBJ1-5,NA,many,TRBV12-3/TRBV12-4,CASSLAGYQPQHF,TGTGCCAGCAGTTTGGCAGGGTATCAGCCCCAGCATTTT
TRBJ1-1,TRBD1,few,TRBV19,CASSGGQVEAFF,TGTGCCAGTAGTGGCGGACAGGTTGAAGCTTTCTTT
TRBJ2-5,NA,NA,TRBV20-1,CSARTRTAKGGTQYF,TGCAGTGCTCGAACGAGGACGGCTAAAGGAGGGACCCAGTACTTC
TRBJ1-5,NA,many,TRBV19,CATSPERGINQPQHF,TGTGCCACCTCTCCTGAACGGGGAATCAATCAGCCCCAGCATTTT
TRBJ2-7,TRBD1,NA,TRBV29-1,CSVEDGTGGYEQYF,TGCAGCGTTGAAGATGGGACAGGGGGCTACGAGCAGTACTTC
TRBJ1-6,NA,NA,TRBV19,CASSRDRSNSPLHF,TGTGCCAGTAGTCGCGACAGGTCCAATTCACCCCTCCACTTT
TRBJ1-1,NA,once,TRBV20-1,CSALWTANTEAFF,TGCAGTGCTTTATGGACGGCGAACACTGAAGCTTTCTTT
TRBJ2-3,NA,few,TRBV4-1,CASSQRPDLTDTQYF,TGCGCCAGCAGCCAAAGGCCGGACCTAACAGATACGCAGTATTTT
TRBJ1-2,NA,many,TRBV14,CASSQGIPGMGGYTF,TGTGCCAGCAGCCAAGGTATACCGGGGATGGGAGGCTACACCTTC
TRBJ1-4,NA,many,TRBV29-1,CSVVDRPNEKLFF,TGCAGCGTTGTGGACAGACCAAATGAAAAACTGTTTTTT
TRBJ2-3,NA,NA,TRBV24-1,CATSDSSSEYTDTQYF,TGTGCCACCAGTGATTCCTCTAGCGAGTACACAGATACGCAGTATTTT
TRBJ2-7,NA,many,TRBV7-2,CASSLYGVSYEQYF,TGTGCCAGCAGCTTGTACGGGGTATCCTACGAGCAGTACTTC
TRBJ1-3,NA,NA,TRBV3-1,CASSQVARLSGNTIYF,TGTGCCAGCAGCCAGGTTGCCCGTCTCTCTGGAAACACCATATATTTT
TRBJ2-3,NA,once,TRBV5-8,CASSQDQGRNTDTQYF,TGCGCCAGCAGCCAAGACCAGGGGCGCAACACAGATACGCAGTATTTT
TRBJ2-7,NA,NA,TRBV7-8,CASSHGTRTYEQYF,TGTGCCAGCAGCCACGGGACTCGAACCTACGAGCAGTACTTC
TRBJ1-1,NA,many,TRBV20-1,CSASFREAFF,TGCAGTGCTAGTTTTCGGGAAGCTTTCTTT
TRBJ1-2,TRBD1,NA,TRBV24-1,CATSDLTGVDYGYTF,TGTGCCACCAGTGACCTGACAGGGGTGGACTATGGCTACACCTTC
TRBJ2-1,TRBD2,few,TRBV25-1,CASTKGLAGGNEQFF,TGTGCCAGCACTAAGGGGCTAGCGGGGGGGAATGAGCAGTTCTTC
TRBJ2-5,NA,once,TRBV7-6,CASSLRLGEETQYF,TGTGCCAGCAGCTTGAGACTAGGCGAAGAGACCCAGTACTTC